This TCR beta chain was profiled in a study of blood T cell repertoires in COVID-19. Study in general: COVID-19 samples from acute and convalescent phases originated in the United States, Italy and Spain. Sources were T cells, B-cell-depleted T cells, or PBMCs; the material itself was cDNA or gDNA.

The CDR3 has 11 amino acids. The V and J ends lost 5 bases and 4 bases respectively, with 4 bases between them. Germline lookup yields CDR1 SGHTA and CDR2 FQGNSA. Per the original methods: Nucleated cell number was recorded as an estimate derived from reference gene primer amplification. TCRdb's table, derived via immunoSEQ multiplex PCR, lists solely in-frame clones and lacks some. V and J calls plus clone size are reproduced from that table; the DNA served to infer D and trimming. The sample yields about 200,000 clones, 60% to 85% seen once. The specimen sequenced was peripheral blood. J is TRBJ2-3 and V is TRBV7-2; D uncertain. This sequence was found in a woman in her 70s with acute or convalescent COVID-19. The CDR3 reads CASSRADTQYF. The CDR3 bases are TGTGCCAGCAGCCGAGCAGATACGCAGTATTTT.